The T cell receptor (beta chain) under discussion was sequenced for a study of cytomegalovirus exposure and HLA in healthy donors. The CDR3 extends over 16 amino acids. Germline loops: CDR1 SGHRS, CDR2 YFSETQ. With 1 base removed from V and 4 bases from J, the gap between germline ends came to 14 bases. The study ran its PCR with 60 Vbeta and 13 Jbeta primers. TCRdb's copy holds only in-frame clones and misses some; the assay was immunoSEQ multiplex PCR. Its listing shows 65,000 to 90,000 clones. The sample consisted of PBMCs. This clonotype originated in a female donor in good health and CMV-seropositive. The rearrangement links TRBV5-1 to TRBJ2-2; no reliable D call. CDR3 loop: CASSLFGPSGTGELFF. DNA for the CDR3: TGCGCCAGCAGCTTGTTTGGCCCCTCGGGCACCGGGGAGCTGTTTTTT.